These 8 T cell receptor beta chains were sequenced from one sample in a study of blood T cell repertoires in COVID-19. Sequencing was performed with immunoSEQ multiplex PCR; in TCRdb, only in-frame clones are kept and a portion is missing. Altogether approximately 280,000 clones are present, about 89% being singletons, with the ten largest covering around 2%. Sequencing was done on a sample of peripheral blood. The origin of the receptors is a middle-aged man with acute or convalescent COVID-19.

The chain couples TRBV5-1 to TRBJ2-1, with D perhaps matching TRBD2 (7 bases). CDR1 is SGHRS, CDR2 YFSETQ, per germline. Trimming removed 5 bases at V and 6 bases at J, with 21 bases between. The CDR3 contains 16 residues. The DNA for the CDR3 is TGCGCCAGCAGTCTTGGAAGGGGGGGATACGGCAATGAGCAGTTCTTC. Translating it yields CASSLGRGGYGNEQFF. Full variable domain (rest looked up from reference TRBV5-1 and TRBJ2-1): KAGVTQTPRYLIKTRGQQVTLSCSPISGHRSVSWYQQTPGQGLQFLFEYFSETQRNKGNFPGRFSGRQFSNSRSEMNVSTLELGDSALYLCASSLGRGGYGNEQFFGPGTRLTVL.

The chain couples TRBV30 to TRBJ1-4, with a tentative D call TRBD1 (5 bases). From germline, CDR1 is GTSNPN and CDR2 SVGIG (reference sequence). V lost 4 bases and J 8 bases, leaving 17 bases between the germline ends. The CDR3 is 14 residues long. CDR3 nucleotide sequence: TGTGCCTGGAAGTGGGGCCCCCTGGGGGAAAAACTGTTTTTT. Translated, it gives CAWKWGPLGEKLFF.

This clone turned up a few times. A junction end diverges from the germline sequence, so it may reflect a read error. The chain employs TRBV3-1 (or the pseudogene TRBV3-2) and TRBJ1-1, with D tentatively TRBD1 (6 bases). CDR1 is LGHDT and CDR2 is YNNKEL in the germline V gene (reference sequence). This CDR3 has 14 amino acids. The CDR3 spells CASSHLRGNAEAFF. Written as DNA, the CDR3 is TGTGCCAGCAGCCACTTAAGGGGGAACGCTGAAGCTTTCTTT.

The chain has TRBV10-3 and TRBJ1-6; 9 nucleotides line up with TRBD1. The J segment lost 9 bases and the V segment lost 5 bases, leaving 8 bases of the junction unmatched. The CDR3 contains 15 residues. Germline-derived CDR1 and CDR2 are ENHRY and SYGVKD. The CDR3 nucleotides read TGTGCCATCAGTTTACAGGGGGCCCCTCTTTCACCCCTCCACTTT. Residues: CAISLQGAPLSPLHF.

The rearrangement links TRBV5-6 to TRBJ1-1; D unresolved. The germline CDR1 and CDR2 sequences are SGHDT and YYEEEE. The CDR3 sequence is 14 residues long. V was trimmed by 5 bases and J by 1 base, leaving 12 bases between them. The CDR3 nucleotides read TGTGCCAGCAGTCGAGGGAACAAGAACACTGAAGCTTTCTTT. Its translation is CASSRGNKNTEAFF.

The chain recombines TRBV5-1 with TRBJ1-4; D ambiguous. Looked up from germline, CDR1 is SGHRS and CDR2 is YFSETQ. Trimming removed 4 bases at V and 5 bases at J, with 12 bases between. There are 14 residues in the CDR3. This CDR3 reads CASSPATLNEKLFF. DNA of the CDR3: TGCGCCAGCAGCCCCGCTACTTTAAATGAAAAACTGTTTTTT.

The V gene is TRBV5-4, the J gene TRBJ2-1; the match to TRBD2 covers 16 bases. The germline V gene has CDR1 SGHNT and CDR2 YYREEE (reference sequence). This CDR3 region has 17 residues. Losses at the gene ends were 3 bases for V and 6 bases for J; bases not matched to a gene: 6. The chain's CDR3 is CASSSGTSGGALNEQFF. CDR3 DNA: TGTGCCAGCAGCTCCGGGACTAGCGGGGGGGCGCTCAATGAGCAGTTCTTC. The whole variable domain, remainder taken from reference TRBV5-4 and TRBJ2-1, is ETGVTQSPTHLIKTRGQQVTLRCSSQSGHNTVSWYQQALGQGPQFIFQYYREEENGRGNFPPRFSGLQFPNYSSELNVNALELDDSALYLCASSSGTSGGALNEQFFGPGTRLTVL.

V is TRBV12-3 or TRBV12-4 and J is TRBJ1-6, with D unresolved. The CDR3 loop spans 13 amino acids. Trimming left V 7 bases short and J 9 bases short, with 13 bases between. CDR3 DNA sequence: TGTGCCAGCACCCACACCGAGGGTTCACCCCTCCACTTT. Translation: CASTHTEGSPLHF.